The present T cell receptor (beta chain) was sequenced within a study of cytomegalovirus exposure and HLA in healthy donors. Study summary: Most genotyped donors, 65% to 85% of around 370, had Caucasian-associated genetic ancestry.

Use of 60 Vbeta and 13 Jbeta primers characterized the PCR. The data were produced by immunoSEQ multiplex PCR, yet TCRdb's version contains in-frame clones alone and is incomplete. The sample records around 300,000 clones, 84% being singletons. The V gene's germline CDR1 is LNHDA and CDR2 SQIVND (reference sequence). The junction had 11 bases not matched to a gene; V was cut back by 7 bases and J by 6 bases. The CDR3 totals 15 residues. This TCR came from a woman aged 40 to 55 in good health and CMV-seropositive. The V gene is TRBV19, the J gene TRBJ1-5; 8 bases agree with TRBD1. Material: PBMCs. CDR3 sequence reads: CASTQTGDVSQPQHF. CDR3 nucleotides: TGTGCCAGTACACAGACAGGGGATGTGAGTCAGCCCCAGCATTTT. The complete variable domain, with remaining parts taken from reference TRBV19 and TRBJ1-5, reads DGGITQSPKYLFRKEGQNVTLSCEQNLNHDAMYWYRQDPGQGLRLIYYSQIVNDFQKGDIAEGYSVSREKKESFPLTVTSAQKNPTAFYLCASTQTGDVSQPQHFGDGTRLSIL.